The clone carrying this TCR beta chain was seen only a few times. These data come from a study of cytomegalovirus exposure and HLA in healthy donors. PCR used 60 Vbeta primers and 13 Jbeta primers. Here immunoSEQ multiplex PCR was the method, and the copy in TCRdb shows in-frame clones only, minus some. The sample has fewer than 250,000 clones, 65% to 80% seen once. This CDR3 comprises 14 residues. The V gene's germline CDR1 is SGHTA and CDR2 FQGNSA. V was pared by 6 bases and J by 0 bases, with 3 bases of the junction left unmatched. J is TRBJ1-1 and V is TRBV7-2; the match to TRBD1 covers 8 bases. Material: PBMCs. The TCR sequence derives from a man younger than 45 in good health and CMV-seropositive. In nucleotides, the CDR3 is TGTGCCAGCAGTCGGACAGGGCTGAACACTGAAGCTTTCTTT. Its translation is CASSRTGLNTEAFF.